The 27 T cell receptor beta chains below all came from one sample that was sequenced in a study of graft-versus-host responses after intestinal transplantation. These TCRs' antigens remain unknown. Assay: immunoSEQ multiplex PCR; the TCRdb copy retains only in-frame clones and omits some. In the table there are about 92,000 clones, just over 90% of which are singletons. The sample here was unstimulated CD8+ T cells sorted from spleen or lymph node cells, taken before intestinal transplant. The receptors were gathered from a human donor who received an intestinal transplant.

The chain uses TRBV27 and TRBJ2-7; 9 bases are a match to TRBD1. Germline CDR1 is MNHEY and CDR2 is SMNVEV (reference sequence). This CDR3 is 16 amino acids long. After removal of 1 base from V and 2 bases from J, the junction contained 6 bases not matched to a gene. As DNA, the CDR3 is TGTGCCAGCAGTTTATTTAGGGGACAGGGTACCTACGAGCAGTACTTC. Translated, it gives CASSLFRGQGTYEQYF.

The chain joins TRBV29-1 to TRBJ1-2, with D maybe TRBD1 (6 bases). Trimming took 0 bases from V and 6 from J, leaving 17 bases between them. This CDR3 has 15 residues. From germline, CDR1 is SQVTM and CDR2 ANQGSEA. Here the CDR3 DNA reads TGCAGCGTTGAAGATCGGGACACTTCCCGGCATGGCTACACCTTC. Translation gives CSVEDRDTSRHGYTF. The variable domain in full, completed from reference TRBV29-1 and TRBJ1-2, reads SAVISQKPSRDICQRGTSLTIQCQVDSQVTMMFWYRQQPGQSLTLIATANQGSEATYESGFVIDKFPISRPNLTFSTLTVSNMSPEDSSIYLCSVEDRDTSRHGYTFGSGTRLTVV.

The rearrangement links TRBV19 to TRBJ2-3, with D unclear. The CDR3 extends over 13 amino acids. Trimming took 4 bases from V and 2 from J, leaving 7 bases between them. Germline lookup yields CDR1 LNHDA and CDR2 SQIVND (reference sequence). The CDR3 region has the DNA TGTGCCAGTAGTACAGTACTCACAGATACGCAGTATTTT. Its translation: CASSTVLTDTQYF.

Here the CDR3 reads CACDEETSGRDNEQFF. Here the CDR3 DNA reads TGTGCCTGCGACGAAGAAACTAGCGGGAGGGACAATGAGCAGTTCTTC. The chain couples TRBV30 to TRBJ2-1; 13 nucleotides align to TRBD2. With V trimmed by 6 bases and J by 5 bases, 10 bases remained unmatched. Germline CDR1 reads GTSNPN; CDR2 reads SVGIG (reference sequence). The CDR3 extends over 16 amino acids.

The chain recombines TRBV19 with TRBJ2-7, with D unresolved. From germline, CDR1 is LNHDA and CDR2 SQIVND (reference sequence). V lost 4 bases to trimming and J lost 4 bases, with 8 bases between them. The CDR3 runs 12 residues. The CDR3 is CASSTDRYEQYF. Here the CDR3 DNA reads TGTGCCAGTAGTACCGACCGGTACGAGCAGTACTTC.

The chain is built from TRBV6-5 and TRBJ1-6; unclear D gene. The length of the CDR3 is 15 residues. CDR1 and CDR2 from the germline V gene are MNHEY and SVGAGI. V lost 3 bases and J 7 bases, leaving 13 bases between the germline ends. The CDR3 spells CASSYVSGTNSPLHF. The CDR3, as DNA: TGTGCCAGCAGTTATGTGTCCGGAACCAATTCACCCCTCCACTTT.

This clone is labeled medium-sized. Other DNA variants within this sample encode the same CDR3. The chain couples TRBV6-1 to TRBJ2-5; 12 positions match TRBD2. Trimming at V came to 2 bases and at J to 2 bases, leaving 0 bases not matched to a gene. CDR1 and CDR2 from the germline V gene are MNHNS and SASEGT. This CDR3 contains 15 residues. The CDR3: CASSELAGGQETQYF. CDR3 DNA sequence: TGTGCCAGCAGTGAACTAGCGGGGGGGCAAGAGACCCAGTACTTC.

V usage is TRBV27 and J usage is TRBJ1-2; D unresolved. CDR3 length equals 15 residues. From germline, CDR1 is MNHEY and CDR2 SMNVEV (reference sequence). With 1 base removed from V and 4 bases from J, the gap between germline ends came to 13 bases. Written as DNA, the CDR3 is TGTGCCAGCAGTTTATACGGTGAGAGCGGCTATGGCTACACCTTC. Protein product: CASSLYGESGYGYTF.

This clone was detected only once. The rearrangement links TRBV6-5 to TRBJ2-7, with TRBD2 matching over 7 bases. With V trimmed by 4 bases and J by 4 bases, 13 bases remained unmatched. Germline CDR1 MNHEY, CDR2 SVGAGI. This CDR3 has 16 amino acids. CDR3 sequence: CASSSPDCRGVYEQYF. CDR3 sequence (DNA): TGTGCCAGCAGTTCCCCGGACTGTCGGGGGGTTTACGAGCAGTACTTC.

The chain is built from TRBV7-9 and TRBJ2-1, with D possibly being TRBD1 or TRBD2 (5 bases each). Per the germline V gene, CDR1 is SEHNR and CDR2 is FQNEAQ (reference sequence). Trimming took off 6 bases at V and 9 bases at J, with 18 bases between the two ends. CDR3 length: 14 residues. The CDR3 loop is CASRKDNTGGEQFF. Written as DNA, the CDR3 is TGTGCCAGCAGGAAGGACAACACAGGAGGTGAGCAGTTCTTC. The whole variable domain, filled in from reference TRBV7-9 and TRBJ2-1, reads DTGVSQNPRHKITKRGQNVTFRCDPISEHNRLYWYRQTLGQGPEFLTYFQNEAQLEKSRLLSDRFSAERPKGSFSTLEIQRTEQGDSAMYLCASRKDNTGGEQFFGPGTRLTVL.

The CDR3 DNA reads as TGTGCCAGCAGCCCTTTCAGGGGAAACCAAGAGACCCAGTACTTC. Its protein product is CASSPFRGNQETQYF. V gene TRBV6-1 combines with J gene TRBJ2-5; maybe TRBD1 (6 bases). V was pared by 6 bases and J by 0 bases, with 14 bases between. CDR1 is MNHNS and CDR2 is SASEGT in the germline V gene. The CDR3 spans 15 residues.

The gene calls are TRBV11-2 and TRBJ2-5; the match to TRBD2 covers 9 bases. Per germline, CDR1 SGHAT and CDR2 FQNNGV. The CDR3 contains 15 residues. V trimming: 0 bases; J trimming: 5 bases; junction bases outside the gene matches: 4. The CDR3 DNA follows: TGTGCCAGCAGCTTAGAGGCTAGCGGGGTGGAGACCCAGTACTTC. As protein: CASSLEASGVETQYF. Full variable domain (missing parts from reference TRBV11-2 and TRBJ2-5): EAGVAQSPRYKIIEKRQSVAFWCNPISGHATLYWYQQILGQGPKLLIQFQNNGVVDDSQLPKDRFSAERLKGVDSTLKIQPAKLEDSAVYLCASSLEASGVETQYFGPGTRLLVL.

The chain combines TRBV5-4 with TRBJ2-7; D perhaps matches TRBD1 (5 bases). CDR1 and CDR2 from the germline V gene are SGHNT and YYREEE (reference sequence). This CDR3 is built from 12 residues. Trimming removed 1 base from V and 5 bases from J, with 7 bases in between. The CDR3 spells CASSLTGNEQYF. The CDR3 region has the DNA TGTGCCAGCAGCTTGACAGGTAACGAGCAGTACTTC.

This chain joins TRBV21-1 and TRBJ1-5; the D call in the table, TRBD1, was not verified against the DNA. TRBV21-1 is recorded as a pseudogene. This CDR3 has 16 amino acids. CDR3 nucleotides: TGTGCCAGCAGCGCGACGGACAGGGGGCCGAGTCAGCCCCAGCATTTT. Amino acids: CASSATDRGPSQPQHF.

J is TRBJ2-7 and V is TRBV5-6; the D is unclear. Germline V gene data show CDR1 as SGHDT and CDR2 as YYEEEE. The CDR3 extends over 13 amino acids. V shed 4 bases and J shed 2 bases, with 10 bases lying between them. CDR3 protein: CASSPGATYEQYF. As DNA, the CDR3 is TGTGCCAGCAGCCCCGGAGCCACCTACGAGCAGTACTTC.

V usage is TRBV6-5 and J usage is TRBJ1-1; D remains ambiguous. Trimming removed 8 bases at V and 3 bases at J, with 7 bases between. CDR1 is MNHEY and CDR2 is SVGAGI in the germline V gene. The CDR3 runs to 11 residues. The CDR3 loop reads CASGPDTEAFF. The CDR3 DNA is TGTGCCAGCGGGCCGGACACTGAAGCTTTCTTT.

The chain uses TRBV19 and TRBJ1-5; 7 nucleotides match TRBD1. The CDR3 is made up of 15 amino acids. V was pared by 9 bases and J by 4 bases, with 12 bases of the junction left unmatched. Per germline, CDR1 LNHDA and CDR2 SQIVND (reference sequence). CDR3 in DNA: TGTGCCAGCTTCGGGGGGACAGTGGAGAATCAGCCCCAGCATTTT. Protein product: CASFGGTVENQPQHF.

The chain links TRBV13 to TRBJ1-2; D is perhaps TRBD1 (5 bases). Per the germline V gene, CDR1 is PRHDT and CDR2 is FYEKMQ (reference sequence). V lost 7 bases, J lost 7 bases, and 13 bases lay in between. This CDR3 region has 12 residues. The DNA for the CDR3 is TGTGCCAGCACCAATCGGGACGGTGGCTACACCTTC. Encoded protein: CASTNRDGGYTF.

The chain carries TRBV6-5 and TRBJ1-6; no firm D call. Germline CDR1 MNHEY, CDR2 SVGAGI. The CDR3 runs to 16 residues. The V and J ends lost 2 bases and 5 bases respectively, with 13 bases between them. This CDR3 is CASSYRDLADNSPLHF. CDR3 bases: TGTGCCAGCAGTTACCGCGACCTAGCCGATAATTCACCCCTCCACTTT.

The J gene is TRBJ2-1, the V gene TRBV28; D unclear. Between the trimmed V and J ends, which lost 6 bases and 0 bases, there was a span of 15 bases. CDR3 length: 16 residues. Germline CDR1 and CDR2: MDHEN and SYDVKM. The CDR3 DNA sequence: TGTGCCAGCAGCCCCACGGACGAGAGCTCCTACAATGAGCAGTTCTTC. It encodes CASSPTDESSYNEQFF. Full variable domain (rest looked up from reference TRBV28 and TRBJ2-1): DVKVTQSSRYLVKRTGEKVFLECVQDMDHENMFWYRQDPGLGLRLIYFSYDVKMKEKGDIPEGYSVSREKKERFSLILESASTNQTSMYLCASSPTDESSYNEQFFGPGTRLTVL.

The CDR3 protein is CASSFQGGNTEAFF. The CDR3 DNA is TGTGCCAGCAGCTTTCAGGGGGGGAACACTGAAGCTTTCTTT. This chain links TRBV11-2 with TRBJ1-1, with 7 bases that match TRBD1. CDR3 length: 14 residues. Germline V gene data show CDR1 as SGHAT and CDR2 as FQNNGV. V was clipped by 3 bases and J by 1 base; unmatched bases: 2. The full variable domain, completed using reference TRBV11-2 and TRBJ1-1, is EAGVAQSPRYKIIEKRQSVAFWCNPISGHATLYWYQQILGQGPKLLIQFQNNGVVDDSQLPKDRFSAERLKGVDSTLKIQPAKLEDSAVYLCASSFQGGNTEAFFGQGTRLTVV.

J is TRBJ2-2 and V is TRBV6-1; tentatively, D is TRBD1 (6 bases). The CDR3 has 14 amino acids. Germline-derived CDR1 and CDR2 are MNHNS and SASEGT. Trimming took off 4 bases at V and 3 bases at J, with 9 bases between the two ends. The chain's CDR3 is CASSGGLDTGELFF. CDR3 DNA: TGTGCCAGCAGTGGGGGGCTGGACACCGGGGAGCTGTTTTTT.

The chain carries TRBV7-2 and TRBJ2-1; D is undetermined. Germline lookup yields CDR1 SGHTA and CDR2 FQGNSA. There are 18 residues in the CDR3. Trimming stripped 1 base from V and 0 bases from J, with 16 bases between. The CDR3 bases are TGTGCCAGCAGCTTAGGCCCTCTACTCGAATCCTCCTACAATGAGCAGTTCTTC. Translating gives CASSLGPLLESSYNEQFF.

This chain links TRBV9 with TRBJ2-3; D is undetermined. Germline CDR1 SGDLS, CDR2 YYNGEE. Trimming took 0 bases from V and 3 from J, leaving 2 bases between them. CDR3 length: 12 residues. CDR3 coding DNA: TGTGCCAGCAGCGTAGGGACAGATACGCAGTATTTT. Translated, it gives CASSVGTDTQYF. The variable domain in full, completed from reference TRBV9 and TRBJ2-3, reads DSGVTQTPKHLITATGQRVTLRCSPRSGDLSVYWYQQSLDQGLQFLIQYYNGEERAKGNILERFSAQQFPDLHSELNLSSLELGDSALYFCASSVGTDTQYFGPGTRLTVL.

The chain links TRBV2 to TRBJ2-2, with 8 nucleotides matching TRBD2. Germline loops: CDR1 SNHLY, CDR2 FYNNEI. J was trimmed by 1 base and V by 6 bases; bases with no gene match: 7. This CDR3 is built from 16 residues. The CDR3 reads CASSPGLAGNTGELFF. DNA of the CDR3: TGTGCCAGCAGCCCCGGACTAGCAGGGAACACCGGGGAGCTGTTTTTT.

The J gene is TRBJ2-5, the V gene TRBV14, with D hard to call. There are 16 residues in the CDR3. V was trimmed by 0 bases and J by 2 bases, leaving 13 bases between them. Germline CDR1 is SGHDN and CDR2 is FVKESK. In nucleotides, the CDR3 is TGTGCCAGCAGCCAAGATCAAGGGCAGATACAAGAGACCCAGTACTTC. Amino acid sequence: CASSQDQGQIQETQYF.

The V and J genes are TRBV14 and TRBJ2-5, with D perhaps matching TRBD2 (6 bases). Trimming shortened V by 0 bases and J by 5 bases, and 19 bases separated the two germline ends. This CDR3 spans 17 amino acids. The germline V gene has CDR1 SGHDN and CDR2 FVKESK. The CDR3 loop is CASSQDRRVWGRETQYF. Written as DNA, the CDR3 is TGTGCCAGCAGCCAAGATCGGAGGGTTTGGGGTCGCGAGACCCAGTACTTC.